This T cell receptor (beta chain) is from a study of CXCR3-negative and CXCR3-positive naive CD8 T cells. Study-level points and caveats: Naive subsets expressed similar surface CD5; TRB CDR3 features served to infer TCR strength. Unlike memory cells, which differed, naive CXCR3-negative and CXCR3-positive cells had similar TRBV-TRBJ usage.

Its frequency marks this clonotype as medium-sized (0.01 to 0.1%). Its antigen is as yet unknown. The CDR3 has 19 residues. Per the germline V gene, CDR1 is MNHEY and CDR2 is SVGAGI. UMI-labeled 5' RACE yielded the TRB cDNA libraries. TCRdb re-called the 5' RACE reads and gives one entry per CDR3 protein, without DNA. The table for this sample gives around 6,300 distinct CDR3 sequences. Sequences were obtained from naive CXCR3- CD8+ T cells from blood. Noted subset: CD45RO-CCR7+CD27+CD95- naive CD8+ T cells lacking CXCR3 (TNR3-). The origin of this receptor is a human donor in good health. Some clones in this sample may be carry-over from other donors' samples. This chain uses TRBV6-5 with TRBJ2-6; without DNA, the TCRdb call of TRBD1 cannot be checked. This CDR3 is CASSSSRGTGGSGANVLTF.